Shown below are 15 T cell receptor beta chains from a single sample sequenced in a study of T cell responses to AZD1222 COVID-19 vaccine. Using immunoSEQ multiplex PCR, the repertoire was profiled, and TCRdb retains in-frame clones only, with some absent. The sample includes more than 95,000 clones, around 90% of them seen just once. The source was peripheral blood, collected on day 0 of AZD1222 vaccination. All receptors come from an adult in good health.

This clone was recorded only once. This chain joins TRBV5-5 and TRBJ1-1; no firm D call. The germline gives CDR1 SGHKS, CDR2 YYEKEE (reference sequence). There are 15 residues in the CDR3. V was cut by 1 base and J by 1 base, with 11 bases left in between. The CDR3 bases are TGTGCCAGCAGCTTGTACGCACACTGGAACACTGAAGCTTTCTTT. Protein: CASSLYAHWNTEAFF.

This sequence joins TRBV6-1 and TRBJ1-1; 11 positions match TRBD1. Trimming at V came to 4 bases and at J to 8 bases, leaving 12 bases not matched to a gene. The CDR3 has 16 residues. CDR1 and CDR2 from the germline V gene are MNHNS and SASEGT. Here the CDR3 DNA reads TGTGCCAGCAGTGCCCCTCTCCAGGACAGGGGGCGAGAAGCTTTCTTT. Protein sequence: CASSAPLQDRGREAFF.

This chain connects TRBV27 to TRBJ2-7; D may be TRBD1 (6 bases). Germline CDR1 and CDR2: MNHEY and SMNVEV (reference sequence). The CDR3 covers 13 residues. Trimming removed 2 bases at V and 3 bases at J, with 8 bases between. The CDR3: CASSLGRGYEQYF. For the CDR3, the DNA is TGTGCCAGCAGTTTAGGCAGGGGCTACGAGCAGTACTTC.

V and J are TRBV4-1 and TRBJ2-7; tentatively, D is TRBD2 (5 bases). V was trimmed by 1 base and J by 3 bases, leaving 13 bases between them. The CDR3 sequence is 15 residues long. Germline loops: CDR1 MGHRA, CDR2 YSYEKL. The CDR3 protein is CASSQGDGEIYEQYF. Here the CDR3 DNA reads TGCGCCAGCAGCCAAGGGGATGGGGAGATCTACGAGCAGTACTTC.

The chain is built from TRBV19 and TRBJ2-7, with 11 bases that match TRBD1. CDR3 length: 17 amino acids. The J segment lost 2 bases and the V segment lost 4 bases, leaving 10 bases of the junction unmatched. Germline CDR1 LNHDA, CDR2 SQIVND (reference sequence). The CDR3 is CASSTPRPGQGAYEQYF. The CDR3 DNA is TGTGCCAGTAGTACTCCAAGACCGGGACAGGGGGCCTACGAGCAGTACTTC.

The chain combines TRBV6-2 or TRBV6-3 with TRBJ1-2; possible D gene TRBD1, 5 bases. Trimming took off 6 bases at V and 8 bases at J, with 16 bases between the two ends. The CDR3 length is 13 residues. CDR1 MNHEY and CDR2 SVGEGT come from the germline V gene. CDR3 nucleotide sequence: TGTGCCAGCAGCCCCCTCGGGAGGGACGGCTACACCTTC. Translating gives CASSPLGRDGYTF.

The genes are TRBV7-2 and TRBJ1-5; no definite D call. The CDR3 covers 14 residues. CDR1 is SGHTA and CDR2 is FQGNSA in the germline V gene. Trimming removed 5 bases from V and 3 bases from J, with 11 bases in between. CDR3 coding DNA: TGTGCCAGCAGCCCCGCCCGGGACAATCAGCCCCAGCATTTT. Translating gives CASSPARDNQPQHF.

This clone was seen a handful of times. The CDR3, as DNA: TGTGCCAGCAGACCTTACGGGGGGGCAGGAGGCTACACCTTC. Translating it yields CASRPYGGAGGYTF. The chain recombines TRBV7-9 with TRBJ1-2; TRBD1 might be the D (6 bases). CDR1 is SEHNR, CDR2 FQNEAQ, per germline (reference sequence). Trimming took off 6 bases at V and 8 bases at J, with 19 bases between the two ends. The CDR3 has 14 residues.

The gene calls are TRBV6-5 and TRBJ2-2, with 9 bases fitting TRBD1. CDR3 length: 16 amino acids. Germline-derived CDR1 and CDR2 are MNHEY and SVGAGI. Trimming cost V 4 bases and J 5 bases; bases outside gene matches: 8. This CDR3 is CASSSSGTGQTGELFF. In nucleotides, the CDR3 is TGTGCCAGCAGTTCATCCGGGACAGGGCAAACCGGGGAGCTGTTTTTT.

The gene calls are TRBV4-1 and TRBJ1-1; 7 nucleotides line up with TRBD1. CDR1 is MGHRA and CDR2 is YSYEKL in the germline V gene. With 4 bases clipped from V and 6 bases from J, the junction kept 11 bases outside the gene matches. CDR3 length: 15 residues. Here the CDR3 DNA reads TGCGCCAGCAGCCGTCCCGACAGGGCGTTGGCTGAAGCTTTCTTT. Protein product: CASSRPDRALAEAFF.

The chain employs TRBV19 and TRBJ1-5, with D perhaps matching TRBD1 (5 bases). The V end was cut by 3 bases, the J end by 0 bases, with 12 bases between. This CDR3 has 16 amino acids. Germline CDR1 reads LNHDA; CDR2 reads SQIVND (reference sequence). CDR3 protein: CASSIRASNSNQPQHF. As DNA, the CDR3 is TGTGCCAGTAGTATCAGGGCATCAAATAGCAATCAGCCCCAGCATTTT.

The chain couples TRBV28 to TRBJ2-2; D remains ambiguous. Trimming left V 2 bases short and J 5 bases short, with 9 bases between. This CDR3 spans 14 amino acids. In germline, CDR1 is MDHEN, CDR2 SYDVKM. In nucleotides, the CDR3 is TGTGCCAGCAGTTTACCCCTTCCTACCGGGGAGCTGTTTTTT. It specifies CASSLPLPTGELFF.

This rearrangement joins TRBV28 to TRBJ2-7; possible D gene TRBD1, 6 bases. Trimming stripped 8 bases from V and 0 bases from J, with 14 bases between. This CDR3 contains 14 residues. CDR1 MDHEN and CDR2 SYDVKM come from the germline V gene. The CDR3 sequence is CASGRQVHSYEQYF. CDR3 in DNA: TGTGCCAGCGGCCGACAGGTCCACTCCTACGAGCAGTACTTC.

In its sample, this clone was seen a few times. V is TRBV10-3 and J is TRBJ1-1; D is ambiguous. The V end lost 3 bases, the J end lost 0 bases, and 8 bases lay between the germline ends. Germline V gene sequence: CDR1 ENHRY, CDR2 SYGVKD. This CDR3 is built from 14 residues. As DNA, the CDR3 is TGTGCCATCAGTGATGCCCTTTTGAACACTGAAGCTTTCTTT. This sequence encodes CAISDALLNTEAFF.

This rearrangement joins TRBV28 to TRBJ1-5, with D possibly TRBD1 on 5 matching bases. CDR1 is MDHEN and CDR2 is SYDVKM in the germline V gene. CDR3 size: 15 residues. V lost 5 bases and J 2 bases, leaving 13 bases between the germline ends. CDR3 protein: CASSRLTRGNQPQHF. CDR3 coding DNA: TGTGCCAGCAGTCGACTGACCAGGGGCAATCAGCCCCAGCATTTT.